This TCR beta chain was recorded in a study of lymphopenia after photon versus proton radiotherapy. CDR1 and CDR2 (germline): LNHNV, YYDKDF (reference sequence). The V gene end was trimmed by 2 bases and the J gene end by 12 bases; junction bases not matched to a gene: 6. The CDR3 has 15 residues. Study findings and constraints: Photon-treated patients lost naive T cells and TCR diversity; proton-treated stayed stable.

TCRdb's copy holds only in-frame clones and misses some; the assay was immunoSEQ multiplex PCR. Among 30,000 to 35,000 clones, approximately 89% were seen once, and the ten largest hold about 6.3%. Turning to this clone: Its antigen remains unknown.

The receptor comes from a woman aged 70-85 years with pancreatic cancer. Some clones in this sample may be carry-over from other donors' samples. This sample comprised peripheral blood, obtained from a patient treated with proton-based radiotherapy. The chain carries TRBV15 and TRBJ2-1, with TRBD2 matching 14 bases. DNA of the CDR3: TGTGCCACCAGCAGACCCGGGACTAGCGGGAGAATGCAGTTCTTC. Its protein is CATSRPGTSGRMQFF.